A single sample gave rise to the 28 T cell receptor beta chains below, sequenced in a study of immune evolution from preneoplasia to lung adenocarcinoma (dated by TCRdb to about 2021). Libraries were built with the immunoSEQ multiplex PCR assay. TCRdb's version of the immuneACCESS table is confined to in-frame rearrangements and falls short of the full clone set. An unresolved V gene accounts for under half of the shortfall where checked; the remainder is of unknown origin. Within this sample are 5,500 to 6,500 clones, with around four fifths of them counted one time only. The leading ten clones occupy around 6.3% of the sample. The specimen was FFPE minimally invasive lung adenocarcinoma tissue. Taken with the paper, the label for cell subset or site translates to: micro-invasive lung adenocarcinoma (MIA). The receptor set was obtained from a person aged 45 to 69 with lung adenocarcinoma.

The genes are TRBV7-2 and TRBJ2-7; TRBD1 agrees at 7 bases. CDR1 and CDR2 (germline): SGHTA, FQGNSA. The V gene end was trimmed by 4 bases and the J gene end by 3 bases; junction bases not matched to a gene: 6. The CDR3 sequence is 14 residues long. CDR3 region: CASSSDRRGYEQYF. For the CDR3, the DNA is TGTGCCAGCAGCTCGGACAGGAGAGGCTACGAGCAGTACTTC.

The chain carries TRBV6-1 and TRBJ1-3, with 10 bases identical to TRBD1. V shed 1 base, J shed 4 bases, and the junction held 7 bases outside the gene matches. CDR3 length: 17 residues. CDR1 is MNHNS and CDR2 is SASEGT in the germline V gene. The chain's CDR3 is CASSEVWTGGSGNTIYF. CDR3 bases: TGTGCCAGCAGTGAAGTTTGGACAGGGGGTTCGGGAAACACCATATATTTT.

This sequence joins TRBV18 and TRBJ2-1; TRBD2 might be the D (5 bases). CDR3 length: 14 amino acids. In germline, CDR1 is KGHSH, CDR2 LQKENI. Trimming cost V 0 bases and J 12 bases, with 15 bases left between them. The CDR3 bases are TGTGCCAGCTCACCACCGGTCACGAGGGAGACGCAGTTCTTC. Protein sequence: CASSPPVTRETQFF. Full variable domain (remainder filled in from reference TRBV18 and TRBJ2-1): NAGVMQNPRHLVRRRGQEARLRCSPMKGHSHVYWYRQLPEEGLKFMVYLQKENIIDESGMPKERFSAEFPKEGPSILRIQQVVRGDSAAYFCASSPPVTRETQFFGPGTRLTVL.

This clone was detected only once. The CDR3 region has the DNA TGCAGCGTTGAATCAGTTGATGGCTACACCTTC. Its protein product is CSVESVDGYTF. This rearrangement joins TRBV29-1 to TRBJ1-2; unclear D gene. There are 11 residues in the CDR3. In germline, CDR1 is SQVTM, CDR2 ANQGSEA. Trimming removed 2 bases at V and 6 bases at J, with 7 bases between.

For the CDR3, the DNA is TGTGCCAGCAGTGAAGGGGGGGGAAGAAACCCAGTACTAGCCAAAAACATTCAGTACTTC. Protein product: CASSEGGGRNPVLAKNIQYF. J is TRBJ2-4 and V is TRBV6-1; 7 bases fit TRBD2. Germline-derived CDR1 and CDR2 are MNHNS and SASEGT. The CDR3 is 20 amino acids. The V and J ends lost 1 base and 0 bases, in that order; junction bases with no gene match: 15.

V is TRBV28 and J is TRBJ1-5; a weak D match, TRBD1 (6 bases). This CDR3 is 12 amino acids long. Germline CDR1 MDHEN, CDR2 SYDVKM. The V end was cut by 5 bases, the J end by 4 bases, with 6 bases between. The CDR3 is CASSQGNQPQHF. CDR3 coding DNA: TGTGCCAGCAGTCAGGGGAATCAGCCCCAGCATTTT.

The chain combines TRBV21-1 with TRBJ2-7; the tabulated D call, TRBD1, remains unverified against the DNA. TRBV21-1 is an annotated pseudogene. The CDR3 runs to 14 residues. The CDR3 protein is CASSTGTRHYEQYF. The CDR3, as DNA: TGTGCCAGCAGCACCGGGACAAGGCACTACGAGCAGTACTTC.

The chain has TRBV4-3 and TRBJ1-2; D is uncertain. From germline, CDR1 is LGHNA and CDR2 YSLEER. CDR3 size: 15 residues. Trimming stripped 0 bases from V and 4 bases from J, with 12 bases between. The CDR3 nucleotides read TGCGCCAGCAGCCAAGAAACGGAGGGTTTCTATGGCTACACCTTC. Encoded protein: CASSQETEGFYGYTF.

The chain links TRBV4-1 to TRBJ2-3; D perhaps matches TRBD1 (5 bases). This CDR3 contains 16 residues. Trimming removed 0 bases at V and 0 bases at J, with 10 bases between. CDR1 is MGHRA, CDR2 YSYEKL, per germline. The CDR3 here is CASSQDRTPSTDTQYF. The DNA of the CDR3 is TGCGCCAGCAGCCAAGATAGGACACCTAGCACAGATACGCAGTATTTT.

This clone was counted once. The V call is TRBV7-6, the J call TRBJ2-5; TRBD1 is a possible D gene (5 bases). This CDR3 comprises 16 residues. Germline CDR1 is SGHVS and CDR2 is FNYEAQ. V lost 1 base to trimming and J lost 1 base, with 13 bases between them. CDR3 amino acids: CASSLGILGVQETQYF. DNA for the CDR3: TGTGCCAGCAGCTTAGGCATCTTAGGGGTCCAAGAGACCCAGTACTTC.

The genes are TRBV5-6 and TRBJ2-3; the match to TRBD2 covers 10 bases. The CDR3 is 15 residues long. The V and J ends lost 4 bases and 2 bases, in that order; junction bases with no gene match: 4. Germline values: CDR1 SGHDT, CDR2 YYEEEE. CDR3 nucleotides: TGTGCCAGCAGCCCGGGACTAGCGAACACAGATACGCAGTATTTT. It translates to CASSPGLANTDTQYF.

The chain combines TRBV6-1 with TRBJ1-2; the match to TRBD1 covers 10 bases. The germline gives CDR1 MNHNS, CDR2 SASEGT. J lost 8 bases, V lost 1 base, and 7 bases had no gene match. The CDR3 is 15 residues long. CDR3 in DNA: TGTGCCAGCAGTGAAGTACGGGACAGGGGAGAAGGCTACACCTTC. Encoded protein: CASSEVRDRGEGYTF.

The chain has TRBV5-6 and TRBJ2-7; D is unclear. Germline CDR1 is SGHDT and CDR2 is YYEEEE. The CDR3 runs to 11 residues. V gave up 2 bases and J gave up 4 bases, with 4 bases separating them. In nucleotides, the CDR3 is TGTGCCAGCAGCTTTTCGTACGAGCAGTACTTC. This gives the protein CASSFSYEQYF.

V is TRBV15 and J is TRBJ1-6; no firm D call. CDR3 length equals 15 residues. Germline values: CDR1 LNHNV, CDR2 YYDKDF (reference sequence). V lost 0 bases and J lost 6, with 9 bases in between. DNA of the CDR3: TGTGCCACCAGCAGAGATTTTCCGAGTAATTCACCCCTCCACTTT. This codes for CATSRDFPSNSPLHF.

The CDR3 DNA sequence: TGTGCCAGCAGCGTAGGTCCACTAAACGCCGAGCAGTACTTC. It yields the protein CASSVGPLNAEQYF. This chain uses TRBV9 with TRBJ2-7, with D unresolved. The CDR3 consists of 14 residues. V lost 0 bases and J 6 bases, leaving 13 bases between the germline ends. Per germline, CDR1 SGDLS and CDR2 YYNGEE.

V and J are TRBV30 and TRBJ2-3, with D tentatively TRBD2 (5 bases). Germline V gene sequence: CDR1 GTSNPN, CDR2 SVGIG (reference sequence). V was clipped by 3 bases and J by 0 bases, with 13 bases between them. CDR3 length: 15 residues. The CDR3 DNA is TGTGCCTGGAGCGGAGAGGGCGGTAGCACAGATACGCAGTATTTT. It encodes CAWSGEGGSTDTQYF.

This clone was observed a few times. The J gene is TRBJ1-4, the V gene TRBV27; unclear D gene. Trimming stripped 6 bases from V and 0 bases from J, with 8 bases between. The CDR3 loop spans 14 amino acids. From germline, CDR1 is MNHEY and CDR2 SMNVEV (reference sequence). CDR3 DNA: TGTGCCAGCAGGCCAGCTGCAACTAATGAAAAACTGTTTTTT. Translating it yields CASRPAATNEKLFF.

V is TRBV9 and J is TRBJ2-4, with 11 nucleotides matching TRBD2. CDR1 and CDR2 from the germline V gene are SGDLS and YYNGEE. The CDR3 runs 18 residues. The ends lost 0 bases at V and 8 bases at J; junction bases unmatched: 13. Here the CDR3 DNA reads TGTGCCAGCAGCGTAGGTCCTGGGCCCCTAGCGGGGGGAGACATTCAGTACTTC. Protein sequence: CASSVGPGPLAGGDIQYF.

The V call is TRBV5-6, the J call TRBJ1-5; possible D gene TRBD1, 5 bases. The CDR3 length is 18 residues. Germline loops: CDR1 SGHDT, CDR2 YYEEEE. The V and J ends lost 1 base and 3 bases respectively, with 20 bases between them. The CDR3 nucleotides read TGTGCCAGCAGCTTGTGTAGGCAGGGCGAGGGGTACAATCAGCCCCAGCATTTT. This gives the protein CASSLCRQGEGYNQPQHF.

V is TRBV27 and J is TRBJ1-2; no clear D. Trimming left V 4 bases short and J 8 bases short, with 26 bases between. CDR3 length: 17 amino acids. Germline V gives CDR1 MNHEY, CDR2 SMNVEV (reference sequence). DNA for the CDR3: TGTGCCAGCAGTTCCCTATCCTCGGTTGGAGGGAGAGACGGCTACACCTTC. Its protein product is CASSSLSSVGGRDGYTF.

The rearrangement links TRBV28 to TRBJ2-7, with 9 positions matching TRBD1. Germline V lookup: CDR1 MDHEN, CDR2 SYDVKM. There are 15 residues in the CDR3. Unmatched junction bases numbered 6, after V lost 1 base and J lost 5 bases. The DNA of the CDR3 is TGTGCCAGCAGTTTATTGGGACAGGGACGGGACGAGCAGTACTTC. It is translated as CASSLLGQGRDEQYF. Variable domain in full (rest from reference TRBV28 and TRBJ2-7): DVKVTQSSRYLVKRTGEKVFLECVQDMDHENMFWYRQDPGLGLRLIYFSYDVKMKEKGDIPEGYSVSREKKERFSLILESASTNQTSMYLCASSLLGQGRDEQYFGPGTRLTVT.

With respect to this clone: Distinct nucleotide sequences in the sample also encode this CDR3. This chain connects TRBV13 to TRBJ2-1, with D hard to call. The CDR3 covers 14 residues. Deletions cut 3 bases from V and 4 bases from J, with 10 bases between. CDR1 and CDR2 from the germline V gene are PRHDT and FYEKMQ (reference sequence). Here the CDR3 DNA reads TGTGCCAGCAGCTTGGCTGGTAGTTACAATGAGCAGTTCTTC. This gives the protein CASSLAGSYNEQFF.

V usage is TRBV29-1 and J usage is TRBJ2-7; possible D gene TRBD2, 6 bases. V was pared by 3 bases and J by 3 bases, with 15 bases between. The CDR3 sequence is 14 residues long. The V gene's germline CDR1 is SQVTM and CDR2 ANQGSEA. CDR3 sequence (DNA): TGCAGCGTTGAGACGGGAGCTCCCCACTACGAGCAGTACTTC. Translation gives CSVETGAPHYEQYF.

This chain joins TRBV11-2 and TRBJ2-7; either TRBD1 or TRBD2 may fit D (5 bases each). Germline V CDR1 and CDR2: SGHAT, FQNNGV. This CDR3 spans 15 amino acids. V lost 0 bases to trimming and J lost 3 bases, with 12 bases between them. The CDR3 loop reads CASSLEWGSNYEQYF. The CDR3 DNA sequence: TGTGCCAGCAGCTTAGAGTGGGGGTCCAACTACGAGCAGTACTTC.

This sequence joins TRBV21-1 and TRBJ1-4. TRBV21-1 is designated a pseudogene. This CDR3 has 15 residues. DNA for the CDR3: TGTGCCAGCAGCAAAGGTTTCAGACTAAATGAAAAACTGTTTTTT. Its translation: CASSKGFRLNEKLFF.

The chain joins TRBV19 to TRBJ2-1, with 13 bases matching TRBD2. CDR1 and CDR2 from the germline V gene are LNHDA and SQIVND (reference sequence). The CDR3 loop spans 14 amino acids. The V gene end was trimmed by 5 bases and the J gene end by 9 bases; junction bases not matched to a gene: 4. In DNA, the CDR3 is TGTGCCAGTAGTCCCGGACTAGCGGGAGTTGAGCAGTTCTTC. It is translated as CASSPGLAGVEQFF.

The chain recombines TRBV5-1 with TRBJ1-1; D is possibly TRBD1 (5 bases). This CDR3 is built from 13 residues. The germline V and J ends were trimmed by 1 base and 7 bases, with 11 bases remaining between them. Germline lookup yields CDR1 SGHRS and CDR2 YFSETQ. The DNA of the CDR3 is TGCGCCAGCAGCTTGAGGCAGGGTAATGAAGCTTTCTTT. This translates into CASSLRQGNEAFF.

DNA for the CDR3: TGTGCCAGCAGTGACTTGGCGGGGTCCCACTACGAGCAGTACTTC. It codes for CASSDLAGSHYEQYF. The chain carries TRBV6-1 and TRBJ2-7; tentatively, D is TRBD2 (6 bases). Deletions cut 3 bases from V and 3 bases from J, with 15 bases between. This CDR3 has 15 amino acids. Germline V gene sequence: CDR1 MNHNS, CDR2 SASEGT.